Following are 26 T cell receptor beta chains from one sample sequenced in a study of monozygotic twins with cystic fibrosis (dated by TCRdb to the early 2020s). Library generation was performed with the immunoSEQ multiplex PCR assay. TCRdb limited this immuneACCESS table to in-frame rearrangements with V and J called. A share of clones is missing; checked studies link under half to unresolved V genes, and the rest is unexplained. This sample comprises over 14,000 clones, around 83% of them detected only once. The top ten hold around 1.1% of the sample. The sample was blood. These receptors were obtained from a boy younger than 18 with cystic fibrosis.

V and J are TRBV7-8 and TRBJ2-2; D may be TRBD2 (6 bases). V was cut by 2 bases and J by 1 base, with 8 bases left in between. Germline CDR1 and CDR2: SGHVS and FQNEAQ. This CDR3 region has 15 residues. The CDR3 region is CASSLIAVNTGELFF. The CDR3 region has the DNA TGTGCCAGCAGCTTAATAGCGGTGAACACCGGGGAGCTGTTTTTT.

The rearrangement links TRBV7-9 to TRBJ1-1; TRBD1 aligns across 9 bases. This CDR3 spans 13 amino acids. V dropped 3 bases and J dropped 9; count of bases not matched to a gene: 5. CDR1 and CDR2 from the germline V gene are SEHNR and FQNEAQ (reference sequence). Here the CDR3 reads CASSFRDREKAFF. DNA for the CDR3: TGTGCCAGCAGCTTCCGGGACAGGGAAAAAGCTTTCTTT.

The V and J genes are TRBV5-6 and TRBJ1-2; TRBD1 matches 7 bases. V shed 4 bases and J 4 bases; nucleotides not matched to a gene: 10. Germline V gives CDR1 SGHDT, CDR2 YYEEEE. This CDR3 contains 15 residues. The CDR3 here is CASSILDRDGYGYTF. CDR3 nucleotides: TGTGCCAGCAGCATACTTGACAGGGATGGCTATGGCTACACCTTC.

V usage is TRBV25-1 and J usage is TRBJ2-3; no reliable D call. V lost 4 bases and J lost 0, with 14 bases in between. Germline V lookup: CDR1 MGHDK, CDR2 SYGVNS. The CDR3 is made up of 16 amino acids. The CDR3 here is CASSGNVGLSTDTQYF. The CDR3 DNA reads as TGTGCCAGCAGTGGAAATGTAGGCCTAAGCACAGATACGCAGTATTTT.

The sample holds one count of this clone. The J gene is TRBJ1-2, the V gene TRBV6-1, with D tentatively TRBD1 (5 bases). This CDR3 is 13 amino acids long. Trimming removed 2 bases from V and 14 bases from J, with 18 bases in between. CDR1 is MNHNS and CDR2 is SASEGT in the germline V gene. CDR3 in amino acids: CASSERGGGPTTF. As DNA, the CDR3 is TGTGCCAGCAGTGAACGTGGGGGGGGACCGACGACCTTC.

The V and J genes are TRBV28 and TRBJ2-1; 11 positions agree with TRBD2. The CDR3 extends over 17 amino acids. Trimming cost V 6 bases and J 6 bases; bases outside gene matches: 13. The germline CDR1 and CDR2 sequences are MDHEN and SYDVKM. In DNA, the CDR3 is TGTGCCAGCAGATCCCTGAAACTAGCGGGAGCCATCAATGAGCAGTTCTTC. Translated: CASRSLKLAGAINEQFF.

The chain has TRBV4-1 and TRBJ2-7; the D gene is possibly TRBD1 (7 bases). There are 16 residues in the CDR3. The V gene lost 5 bases and the J gene lost 4 bases, with 21 bases spanning the gap. The V gene's germline CDR1 is MGHRA and CDR2 YSYEKL. CDR3 coding DNA: TGCGCCAGCAGCAAGGAGGGGGCGGTAGGGCTGTACGAGCAGTACTTC. It encodes CASSKEGAVGLYEQYF.

The rearrangement joins TRBV5-1 to TRBJ2-5; D may be TRBD1 or TRBD2 (6 bases each). V gave up 1 base and J gave up 4 bases, with 20 bases separating them. Looked up from germline, CDR1 is SGHRS and CDR2 is YFSETQ. This CDR3 is built from 17 residues. CDR3 sequence: CASSLILKNRGPETQYF. In DNA, the CDR3 is TGCGCCAGCAGCTTGATCCTCAAAAACCGGGGGCCAGAGACCCAGTACTTC.

The chain uses TRBV12-2 and TRBJ2-2. TRBV12-2 is designated a pseudogene. CDR3 length equals 18 residues. CDR3 nucleotides: TGTGCAAGTCGCTTAGCCCTTTTAGTCCAGGTAGCTACCGGGGAGCTGTTTTTT. Translated, it gives CASRLALLVQVATGELFF.

The V call is TRBV5-4, the J call TRBJ2-3; 7 nucleotides match TRBD2. The CDR3 covers 16 residues. Trimming removed 3 bases from V and 10 bases from J; junction bases left unmatched: 17. CDR1 and CDR2 (germline): SGHNT, YYREEE (reference sequence). The CDR3 protein is CASSYVGRGNELAQYF. In DNA form, the CDR3 reads TGTGCCAGCAGCTATGTTGGGCGGGGGAACGAGCTGGCGCAGTATTTT.

V gene TRBV19 combines with J gene TRBJ1-4; 10 bases line up with TRBD1. The V and J ends lost 4 bases and 2 bases, in that order; junction bases with no gene match: 10. In germline, CDR1 is LNHDA, CDR2 SQIVND (reference sequence). The CDR3 totals 18 residues. As DNA, the CDR3 is TGTGCCAGTAGTACCCTCGGGACAGGGGTCTTTACTAATGAAAAACTGTTTTTT. Amino acids: CASSTLGTGVFTNEKLFF.

The chain recombines TRBV4-1 with TRBJ1-5; 9 bases are a match to TRBD1. CDR3 length equals 16 residues. The V and J ends lost 4 bases and 4 bases, in that order; junction bases with no gene match: 8. From germline, CDR1 is MGHRA and CDR2 YSYEKL. The CDR3 here is CASSPPDRGTNQPQHF. The CDR3 DNA sequence: TGCGCCAGCAGCCCACCGGACAGGGGCACAAATCAGCCCCAGCATTTT.

The rearrangement uses TRBV19 and TRBJ2-1, with TRBD2 identical over 13 bases. Germline V lookup: CDR1 LNHDA, CDR2 SQIVND (reference sequence). The CDR3 totals 17 residues. Losses at the gene ends were 5 bases for V and 0 bases for J; bases not matched to a gene: 4. CDR3 nucleotides: TGTGCCAGTAGTGCCTGGACTAGCGGGAGCTCCTACAATGAGCAGTTCTTC. Translation: CASSAWTSGSSYNEQFF.

The chain employs TRBV7-9 and TRBJ1-5; D might be TRBD1 (5 bases). V gave up 0 bases and J gave up 4 bases, with 7 bases separating them. In germline, CDR1 is SEHNR, CDR2 FQNEAQ (reference sequence). The CDR3 is 14 residues long. The CDR3 loop reads CASSLAGPNQPQHF. CDR3 in DNA: TGTGCCAGCAGCTTAGCGGGACCGAATCAGCCCCAGCATTTT. Combining the CDR3 with reference TRBV7-9 and TRBJ1-5 gives the whole variable domain DTGVSQNPRHKITKRGQNVTFRCDPISEHNRLYWYRQTLGQGPEFLTYFQNEAQLEKSRLLSDRFSAERPKGSFSTLEIQRTEQGDSAMYLCASSLAGPNQPQHFGDGTRLSIL.

CDR3 DNA: TGTGCCAGCAGCCCCGGGACTAGCGGGGGGTGGGAAGAGACCCAGTACTTC. This sequence encodes CASSPGTSGGWEETQYF. The chain links TRBV4-2 to TRBJ2-5, with 15 nucleotides matching TRBD2. The CDR3 contains 17 residues. V shed 4 bases and J 3 bases; nucleotides not matched to a gene: 6. From germline, CDR1 is LGHNA and CDR2 YNFKEQ.

This sequence joins TRBV6-1 and TRBJ1-4; D perhaps matches TRBD1 (5 bases). CDR3 length: 15 amino acids. Between the trimmed V and J ends, which lost 0 bases and 0 bases, there was a span of 5 bases. Per germline, CDR1 MNHNS and CDR2 SASEGT. CDR3 nucleotide sequence: TGTGCCAGCAGTGAAGCGACAGCAACTAATGAAAAACTGTTTTTT. Its protein is CASSEATATNEKLFF.

This chain connects TRBV14 to TRBJ2-5; weak D call: TRBD1 (5 bases). V shed 4 bases and J shed 9 bases, with 15 bases lying between them. The germline V gene encodes CDR1 SGHDN and CDR2 FVKESK. The CDR3 is 13 residues long. As DNA, the CDR3 is TGTGCCAGCAGCCGCGACAGCGCAGGGTCCCAGTACTTC. Residues: CASSRDSAGSQYF.

The chain links TRBV29-1 to TRBJ2-3, with TRBD1 matching over 7 bases. After removal of 3 bases from V and 2 bases from J, the junction contained 5 bases not matched to a gene. The CDR3 has 14 amino acids. Germline V gene lookup returns CDR1 SQVTM and CDR2 ANQGSEA. The CDR3 spells CSVDHGTVTDTQYF. The CDR3 nucleotides read TGCAGCGTTGACCACGGGACAGTCACAGATACGCAGTATTTT.

This chain joins TRBV15 and TRBJ2-3; 7 nucleotides align to TRBD2. This CDR3 is built from 14 residues. The trim removed 3 bases at V and 4 bases at J, leaving 4 bases unmatched. In germline, CDR1 is LNHNV, CDR2 YYDKDF (reference sequence). The CDR3 sequence: CATSRGRGADTQYF. The CDR3 nucleotides read TGTGCCACCAGCAGGGGGAGGGGCGCAGATACGCAGTATTTT.

This chain joins TRBV28 and TRBJ1-4; the D is unclear. Trimming left V 4 bases short and J 0 bases short, with 9 bases between. The CDR3 loop spans 15 amino acids. Germline V gene data show CDR1 as MDHEN and CDR2 as SYDVKM. The CDR3 reads CASSSMTTTNEKLFF. The CDR3 DNA sequence: TGTGCCAGCAGTTCGATGACAACAACTAATGAAAAACTGTTTTTT.

V gene TRBV27 combines with J gene TRBJ2-7, with TRBD1 identical over 9 bases. Per the germline V gene, CDR1 is MNHEY and CDR2 is SMNVEV (reference sequence). With 8 bases clipped from V and 1 base from J, the junction kept 3 bases outside the gene matches. CDR3 length: 13 amino acids. CDR3 sequence: CASGQGYSYEQYF. In nucleotides, the CDR3 is TGTGCCAGCGGACAGGGGTATTCCTACGAGCAGTACTTC.

The chain uses TRBV4-1 and TRBJ1-3; no definite D call. CDR1 MGHRA and CDR2 YSYEKL come from the germline V gene. The V and J ends lost 3 bases and 0 bases respectively, with 18 bases between them. CDR3 size: 18 residues. This chain's CDR3 is CASSHQPGGVNSGNTIYF. In DNA form, the CDR3 reads TGCGCCAGCAGCCACCAACCAGGCGGGGTGAACTCTGGAAACACCATATATTTT.

This chain connects TRBV27 to TRBJ1-3; 7 positions agree with TRBD1. The trim removed 6 bases at V and 2 bases at J, leaving 10 bases unmatched. This CDR3 has 16 residues. The V gene's germline CDR1 is MNHEY and CDR2 SMNVEV (reference sequence). CDR3 sequence (DNA): TGTGCCAGCAGGGGAAGAAAGGGGGCTGCTGGAAACACCATATATTTT. Encoded protein: CASRGRKGAAGNTIYF.

The V and J genes are TRBV7-9 and TRBJ2-3; 9 positions agree with TRBD2. J lost 3 bases, V lost 1 base, and 5 bases had no gene match. CDR1 SEHNR and CDR2 FQNEAQ come from the germline V gene (reference sequence). The CDR3 totals 16 residues. This CDR3 is CASSLGVSGGTDTQYF. CDR3 nucleotides: TGTGCCAGCAGCTTAGGAGTTAGCGGGGGAACAGATACGCAGTATTTT.

This chain links TRBV30 with TRBJ1-5, with D possibly TRBD1 on 6 matching bases. Germline values: CDR1 GTSNPN, CDR2 SVGIG (reference sequence). V lost 1 base and J 6 bases, leaving 13 bases between the germline ends. The CDR3 runs to 14 residues. The CDR3 loop is CAWSGGRGGQPQHF. CDR3 coding DNA: TGTGCCTGGAGTGGGGGCAGGGGCGGTCAGCCCCAGCATTTT.

In its sample, this clone was seen a few times. The chain uses TRBV4-1 and TRBJ1-2, with D perhaps matching TRBD1 (6 bases). This CDR3 contains 15 residues. Trimming removed 3 bases at V and 7 bases at J, with 18 bases between. Germline loops: CDR1 MGHRA, CDR2 YSYEKL. The CDR3 DNA sequence: TGCGCCAGCAGCCACCCCTTTGGGGGGGCGAGTGGCTACACCTTC. Encoded protein: CASSHPFGGASGYTF.